The clone carrying this TCR beta chain was recorded only once. Its antigen is currently unknown. Germline loops: CDR1 SNHLY, CDR2 FYNNEI. This CDR3 has 14 residues. V was clipped by 6 bases and J by 0 bases, with 11 bases between them. Per-sample assaying covered 95,000 to 100,000 TCR templates. Clones were read by immunoSEQ multiplex PCR, and TCRdb kept only the in-frame ones, dropping some. The sample yields 70,000 to 95,000 clones, 85% to 90% seen once. The sample comes from a study of siplizumab effects on memory and regulatory T cells. General observations from the study: Siplizumab significantly lowered the alloreactive sequences that could be traced to unstimulated CD4+ memory cells. For mappable alloreactive CD4+ clones, the mean Treg-derived fraction was about 72% with siplizumab and roughly 25% in controls.

The chain recombines TRBV2 with TRBJ1-1; D may be TRBD1 (6 bases). Sequencing was done on a sample of CD4+ T cells sorted from blood. The sequence came from a human donor in good health. The CDR3 region is CASSLQGLNTEAFF. The CDR3 DNA reads TGTGCCAGCAGCCTCCAGGGGTTGAACACTGAAGCTTTCTTT.